This T cell receptor beta chain came from a study of blood T cell repertoires in COVID-19. The wider study: From the United States, Italy and Spain came samples of acute and convalescent COVID-19.

Germline-derived CDR1 and CDR2 are SEHNR and FQNEAQ (reference sequence). The CDR3 loop spans 14 amino acids. V lost 4 bases to trimming and J lost 7 bases, with 13 bases between them. The cohort comprised adults aged about 18 to 100 years residing in approximately 22 US areas. Shortly before study entry, within 2 weeks, exposed participants had met a COVID-19 case. The repertoire was sequenced with immunoSEQ multiplex PCR; TCRdb's copy has only in-frame clones and lacks some. The sample consists of about 240,000 clones, 83% of them appearing once. Sequencing was performed on PBMCs or T cells enriched from blood (not recorded which). This receptor was identified in a woman in her forties who had been exposed to COVID-19. The chain recombines TRBV7-9 with TRBJ1-4; D not resolved. CDR3 DNA: TGTGCCAGCAGCTCTGGTGAGGGTTTTGAAAAACTGTTTTTT. Translated: CASSSGEGFEKLFF.